The clone carrying this T cell receptor (beta chain) was observed at least ten times. The data are from a study of blood T cells in healthy people across ages. A J-beta primer mix and a sample-barcoded 5' primer were used in a second PCR of roughly 6 to 12 cycles. With 12 random nucleotides, a template-switch adaptor tagged each individual cDNA molecule. Via MiXCR, TCRdb re-called the 5' RACE reads, giving one row per CDR3 protein. The profile shows 850,000 to 1,300,000 distinct CDR3 sequences, less than 50% of them singletons. V was shortened by 0 bases and J by 11 bases, with 9 bases between the two germline ends. In germline, CDR1 is SGHRS, CDR2 YFSETQ. This CDR3 contains 13 residues.

The sequenced sample consisted of blood. This receptor was obtained from a woman aged 60-70 years in good health. The J gene is TRBJ1-6, the V gene TRBV5-1; weak D call: TRBD1 (5 bases). CDR3 sequence (DNA): TGCGCCAGCAGCTTGGAAGAAGGGGCACCCCTCCACTTT. This sequence encodes CASSLEEGAPLHF.